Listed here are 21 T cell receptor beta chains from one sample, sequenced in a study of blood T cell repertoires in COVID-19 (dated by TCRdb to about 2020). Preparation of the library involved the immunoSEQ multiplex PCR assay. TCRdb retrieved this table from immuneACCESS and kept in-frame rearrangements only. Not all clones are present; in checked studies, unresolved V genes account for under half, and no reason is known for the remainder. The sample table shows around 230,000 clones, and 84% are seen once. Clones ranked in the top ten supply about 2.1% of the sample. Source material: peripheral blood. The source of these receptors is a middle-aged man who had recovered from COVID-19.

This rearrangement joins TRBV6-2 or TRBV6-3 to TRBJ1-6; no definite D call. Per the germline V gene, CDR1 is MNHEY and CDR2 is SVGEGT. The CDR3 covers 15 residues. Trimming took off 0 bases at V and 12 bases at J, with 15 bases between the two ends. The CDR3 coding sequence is TGTGCCAGCAGTTACTCCCTAGCGGGTTGGTTACCCCTCCACTTT. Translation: CASSYSLAGWLPLHF.

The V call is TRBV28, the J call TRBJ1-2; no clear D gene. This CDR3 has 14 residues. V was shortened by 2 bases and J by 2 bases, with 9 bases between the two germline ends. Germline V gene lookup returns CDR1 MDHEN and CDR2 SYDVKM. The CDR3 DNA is TGTGCCAGCAGTTTACGGCGCGGCAACTATGGCTACACCTTC. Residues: CASSLRRGNYGYTF.

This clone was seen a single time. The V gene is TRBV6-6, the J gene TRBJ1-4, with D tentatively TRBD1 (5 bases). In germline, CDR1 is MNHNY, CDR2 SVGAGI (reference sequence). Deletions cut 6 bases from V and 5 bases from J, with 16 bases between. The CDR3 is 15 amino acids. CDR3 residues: CASRNPGLNNEKLFF. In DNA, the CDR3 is TGTGCCAGCAGGAATCCGGGACTGAACAATGAAAAACTGTTTTTT.

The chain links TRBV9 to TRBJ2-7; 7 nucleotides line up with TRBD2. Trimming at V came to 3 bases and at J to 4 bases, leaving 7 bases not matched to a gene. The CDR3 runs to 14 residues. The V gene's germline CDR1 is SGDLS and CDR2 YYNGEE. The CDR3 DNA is TGTGCCAGCAGCGGGTCTGTGGGGGGGTACGAGCAGTACTTC. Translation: CASSGSVGGYEQYF.

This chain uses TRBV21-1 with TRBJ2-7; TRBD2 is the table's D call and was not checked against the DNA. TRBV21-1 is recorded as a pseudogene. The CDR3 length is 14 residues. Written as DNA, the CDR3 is TGTGCCAGCAGCAAGCATTCTAGCTCGGAGTGGCAGTACTTC. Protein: CASSKHSSSEWQYF.

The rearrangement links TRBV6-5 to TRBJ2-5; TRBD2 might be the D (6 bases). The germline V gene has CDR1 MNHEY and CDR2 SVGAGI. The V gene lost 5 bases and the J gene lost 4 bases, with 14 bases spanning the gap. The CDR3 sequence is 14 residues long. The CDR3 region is CASSRLGGAETQYF. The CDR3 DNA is TGTGCCAGCAGTAGATTAGGAGGGGCAGAGACCCAGTACTTC.

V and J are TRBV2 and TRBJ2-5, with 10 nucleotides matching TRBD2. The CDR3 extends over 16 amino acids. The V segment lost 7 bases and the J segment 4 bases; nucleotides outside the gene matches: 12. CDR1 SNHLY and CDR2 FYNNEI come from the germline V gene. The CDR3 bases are TGTGCCAGCACGGGGAGCGGGGGGGCCGGATTAGAGACCCAGTACTTC. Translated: CASTGSGGAGLETQYF.

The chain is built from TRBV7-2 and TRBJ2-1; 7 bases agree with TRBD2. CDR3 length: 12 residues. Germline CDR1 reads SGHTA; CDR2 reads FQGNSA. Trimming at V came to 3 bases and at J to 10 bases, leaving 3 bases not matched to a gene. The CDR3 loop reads CASSLSGAEQFF. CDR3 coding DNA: TGTGCCAGCAGCTTGAGCGGGGCGGAGCAGTTCTTC.

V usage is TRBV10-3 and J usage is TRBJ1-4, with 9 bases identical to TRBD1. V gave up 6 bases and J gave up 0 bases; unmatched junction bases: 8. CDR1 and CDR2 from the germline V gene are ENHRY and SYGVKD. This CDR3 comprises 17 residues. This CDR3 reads CAIRPGQGAATNEKLFF. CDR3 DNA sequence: TGTGCCATCAGGCCGGGACAGGGAGCAGCAACTAATGAAAAACTGTTTTTT.

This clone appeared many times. Written as DNA, the CDR3 is TGTGCCAGCAGACAAGAGGGCCTGGGCACCGGGGAGCTGTTTTTT. It translates to CASRQEGLGTGELFF. The chain joins TRBV2 to TRBJ2-2, with D possibly TRBD2 on 5 matching bases. The CDR3 extends over 15 amino acids. CDR1 is SNHLY and CDR2 is FYNNEI in the germline V gene. The germline V and J ends were trimmed by 6 bases and 4 bases, with 15 bases remaining between them.

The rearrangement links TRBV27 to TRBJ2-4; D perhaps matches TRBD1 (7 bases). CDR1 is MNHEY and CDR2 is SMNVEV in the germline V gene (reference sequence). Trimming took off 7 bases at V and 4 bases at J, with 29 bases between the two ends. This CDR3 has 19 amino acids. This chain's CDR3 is CASTDRGLHRGLFKNIQYF. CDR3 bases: TGTGCCAGCACCGACCGGGGACTGCACAGGGGACTTTTTAAAAACATTCAGTACTTC.

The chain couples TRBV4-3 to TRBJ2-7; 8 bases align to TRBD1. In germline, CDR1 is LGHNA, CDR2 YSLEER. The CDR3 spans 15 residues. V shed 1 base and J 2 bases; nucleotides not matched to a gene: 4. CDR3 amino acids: CASSQALGQAYEQYF. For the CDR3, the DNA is TGCGCCAGCAGCCAAGCCCTGGGACAGGCCTACGAGCAGTACTTC.

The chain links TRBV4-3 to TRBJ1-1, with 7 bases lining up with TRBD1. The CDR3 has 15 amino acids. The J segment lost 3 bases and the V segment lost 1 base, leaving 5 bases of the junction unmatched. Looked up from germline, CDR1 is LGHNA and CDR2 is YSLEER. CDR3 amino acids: CASSQGQGGDTEAFF. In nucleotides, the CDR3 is TGCGCCAGCAGCCAAGGACAGGGCGGAGACACTGAAGCTTTCTTT.

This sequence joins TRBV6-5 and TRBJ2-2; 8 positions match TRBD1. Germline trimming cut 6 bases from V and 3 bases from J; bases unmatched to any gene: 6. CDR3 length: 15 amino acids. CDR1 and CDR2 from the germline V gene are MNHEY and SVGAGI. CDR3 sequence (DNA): TGTGCCAGCAGCCTGAGGACAGGGTACACCGGGGAGCTGTTTTTT. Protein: CASSLRTGYTGELFF.

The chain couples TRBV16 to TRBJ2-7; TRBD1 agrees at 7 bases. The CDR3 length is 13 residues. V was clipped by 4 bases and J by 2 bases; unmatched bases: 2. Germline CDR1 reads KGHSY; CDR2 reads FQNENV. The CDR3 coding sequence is TGTGCCAGCAGCCGGGACAGTCCCTACGAGCAGTACTTC. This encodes CASSRDSPYEQYF.

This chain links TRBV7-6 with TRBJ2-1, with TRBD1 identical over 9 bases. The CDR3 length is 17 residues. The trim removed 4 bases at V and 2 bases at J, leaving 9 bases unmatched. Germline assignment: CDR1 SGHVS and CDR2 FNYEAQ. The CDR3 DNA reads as TGTGCCAGCAGCTCGCCGACCGGGACAGGGCCCTACAATGAGCAGTTCTTC. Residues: CASSSPTGTGPYNEQFF.

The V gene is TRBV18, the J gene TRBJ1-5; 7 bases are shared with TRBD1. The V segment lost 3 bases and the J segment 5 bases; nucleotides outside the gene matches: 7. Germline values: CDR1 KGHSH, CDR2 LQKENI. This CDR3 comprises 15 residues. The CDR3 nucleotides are TGTGCCAGCTCACCGACAGGGAAAATGCATCAGCCCCAGCATTTT. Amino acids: CASSPTGKMHQPQHF.

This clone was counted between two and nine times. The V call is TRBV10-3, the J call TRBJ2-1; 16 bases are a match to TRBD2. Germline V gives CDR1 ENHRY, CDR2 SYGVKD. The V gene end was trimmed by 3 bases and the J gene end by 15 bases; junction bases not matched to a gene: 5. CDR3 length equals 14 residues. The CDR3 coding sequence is TGTGCCATCAGTGACAAGGGACTAGCGGGGGGGCGGTTCTTC. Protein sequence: CAISDKGLAGGRFF.

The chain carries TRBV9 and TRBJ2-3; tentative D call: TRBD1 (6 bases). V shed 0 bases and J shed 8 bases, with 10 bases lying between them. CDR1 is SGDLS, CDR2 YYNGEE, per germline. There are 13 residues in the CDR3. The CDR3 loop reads CASSVAGEGTQYF. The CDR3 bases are TGTGCCAGCAGCGTAGCAGGGGAAGGTACGCAGTATTTT.

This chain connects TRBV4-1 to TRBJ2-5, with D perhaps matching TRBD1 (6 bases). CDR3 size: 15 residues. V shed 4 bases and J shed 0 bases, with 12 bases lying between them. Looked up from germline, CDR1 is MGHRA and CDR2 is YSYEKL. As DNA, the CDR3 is TGCGCCAGCAGCCGCTCCGGACAGTACCAAGAGACCCAGTACTTC. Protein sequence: CASSRSGQYQETQYF.

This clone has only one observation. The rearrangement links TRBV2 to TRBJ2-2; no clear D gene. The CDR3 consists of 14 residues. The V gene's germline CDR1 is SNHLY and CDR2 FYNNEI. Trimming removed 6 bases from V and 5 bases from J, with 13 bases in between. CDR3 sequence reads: CASRRTLRTGELFF. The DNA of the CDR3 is TGTGCCAGCAGACGCACTCTCAGGACCGGGGAGCTGTTTTTT.